These 30 T cell receptor beta chains were all obtained from the same sample, sequenced in a study of blood T cell repertoires in COVID-19. Generated by immunoSEQ multiplex PCR, the TCRdb table keeps only in-frame clones and is missing some. The sample holds a few hundred thousand clones, about nine tenths seen once. Sequencing was performed on PBMCs or T cells enriched from blood (not recorded which). The receptors were sampled from a woman in her thirties who had been exposed to COVID-19.

V gene TRBV6-1 combines with J gene TRBJ1-1; D perhaps matches TRBD1 (6 bases). CDR3 length equals 13 residues. Germline V gene sequence: CDR1 MNHNS, CDR2 SASEGT. The V end was cut by 3 bases, the J end by 7 bases, with 12 bases between. CDR3: CASSERQVGEAFF. The CDR3 DNA is TGTGCCAGCAGTGAGAGACAGGTGGGTGAAGCTTTCTTT.

V and J are TRBV5-1 and TRBJ2-1; 7 nucleotides match TRBD2. The CDR3 spans 15 residues. Trimming removed 4 bases from V and 7 bases from J; junction bases left unmatched: 11. Germline CDR1 SGHRS, CDR2 YFSETQ. CDR3 amino acids: CASSEDPGTTNEQFF. As DNA, the CDR3 is TGCGCCAGCAGCGAGGACCCCGGGACTACAAATGAGCAGTTCTTC.

This chain joins TRBV2 and TRBJ2-7; 7 bases are a match to TRBD1. Germline trimming cut 3 bases from V and 0 bases from J; bases unmatched to any gene: 8. The germline CDR1 and CDR2 sequences are SNHLY and FYNNEI. This CDR3 has 16 residues. The chain's CDR3 is CASSEMTGLLSYEQYF. The CDR3 coding sequence is TGTGCCAGCAGTGAGATGACAGGGCTTCTCTCCTACGAGCAGTACTTC.

V is TRBV19 and J is TRBJ2-7; D remains ambiguous. The germline V gene encodes CDR1 LNHDA and CDR2 SQIVND (reference sequence). This CDR3 is built from 16 residues. V was cut by 5 bases and J by 2 bases, with 19 bases left in between. The CDR3 DNA reads as TGTGCCAGTAGTGCGCCTACGCGGCGTTCAGCCTACGAGCAGTACTTC. Translation: CASSAPTRRSAYEQYF.

The chain couples TRBV2 to TRBJ2-7; 12 bases align to TRBD1. The CDR3 runs 17 residues. The ends lost 7 bases at V and 2 bases at J; junction bases unmatched: 12. Germline V lookup: CDR1 SNHLY, CDR2 FYNNEI. CDR3 sequence (DNA): TGTGCCAGCACCGATGGGACAGGGGGCGGCGGTACCTACGAGCAGTACTTC. It yields the protein CASTDGTGGGGTYEQYF.

The chain is built from TRBV30 and TRBJ1-2, with 9 nucleotides matching TRBD1. The CDR3 totals 13 residues. V lost 2 bases, J lost 7 bases, and 5 bases stayed unmatched. CDR1 and CDR2 from the germline V gene are GTSNPN and SVGIG (reference sequence). The chain's CDR3 is CAWSSGTGLGYTF. CDR3 coding DNA: TGTGCCTGGAGTAGCGGGACAGGGCTTGGCTACACCTTC. The whole variable domain, filled in from reference TRBV30 and TRBJ1-2, reads SQTIHQWPATLVQPVGSPLSLECTVEGTSNPNLYWYRQAAGRGLQLLFYSVGIGQISSEVPQNLSASRPQDRQFILSSKKLLLSDSGFYLCAWSSGTGLGYTFGSGTRLTVV.

The V and J genes are TRBV5-1 and TRBJ2-7, with D possibly matching TRBD1 (5 bases). The V end was cut by 0 bases, the J end by 4 bases, with 14 bases between. CDR1 and CDR2 (germline): SGHRS, YFSETQ. The CDR3 extends over 15 amino acids. CDR3 sequence (DNA): TGCGCCAGCAGCTTGGCTGGGGCAGGGCAGTACGAGCAGTACTTC. Its protein is CASSLAGAGQYEQYF.

This clone showed up just a few times. A junction boundary mismatches the germline segment, possibly from a read error. This chain connects TRBV7-8 to TRBJ1-1, with D possibly being TRBD1 (5 bases). Germline lookup yields CDR1 SGHVS and CDR2 FQNEAQ. CDR3 length equals 15 residues. CDR3 DNA: TGTGCCAGCACCTTAGGATCAGGGAGGGGAACTGAAGCTTTCTTT. The encoded protein is CASTLGSGRGTEAFF.

The chain combines TRBV6-5 with TRBJ2-5, with 10 bases fitting TRBD1. From germline, CDR1 is MNHEY and CDR2 SVGAGI. The CDR3 extends over 14 amino acids. With V trimmed by 6 bases and J by 1 base, 2 bases remained unmatched. CDR3: CASRRTGGQETQYF. DNA of the CDR3: TGTGCCAGCAGGCGGACAGGGGGCCAAGAGACCCAGTACTTC.

As for this clone: Sequence at one end of the junction differs from germline and may be a read error. The CDR3 DNA reads as TGTGCCAGCACCCAAGGTTTAGGCGGCTTAAATCAGCCCCAGCATTTT. Translating it yields CASTQGLGGLNQPQHF. This sequence joins TRBV3-1 (or the pseudogene TRBV3-2) and TRBJ1-5; D is ambiguous. Germline V gene lookup returns CDR1 LGHDT and CDR2 YNNKEL (reference sequence). There are 16 residues in the CDR3.

A remark on this clone: Other DNA sequences in this sample translate to the same CDR3. DNA of the CDR3: TGTGCTGCCGGCTCCTACGAGCAGTACTTC. It codes for CAAGSYEQYF. This chain uses TRBV30 with TRBJ2-7; D is unresolved. The germline V gene has CDR1 GTSNPN and CDR2 SVGIG (reference sequence). The CDR3 has 10 residues. The full variable domain, in which reference TRBV30 and TRBJ2-7 provide the parts outside the CDR3, is SQTIHQWPATLVQPVGSPLSLECTVEGTSNPNLYWYRQAAGRGLQLLFYSVGIGQISSEVPQNLSASRPQDRQFILSSKKLLLSDSGFYLCAAGSYEQYFGPGTRLTVT.

This chain connects TRBV19 to TRBJ2-2; 7 bases fit TRBD2. Germline values: CDR1 LNHDA, CDR2 SQIVND (reference sequence). Germline trimming cut 3 bases from V and 5 bases from J; bases unmatched to any gene: 3. The length of the CDR3 is 14 residues. CDR3 in DNA: TGTGCCAGTAGTATGTCTAGCGGTACCGGGGAGCTGTTTTTT. This encodes CASSMSSGTGELFF.

The chain is built from TRBV6-1 and TRBJ2-5; D perhaps matches TRBD2 (6 bases). V was trimmed by 1 base and J by 4 bases, leaving 10 bases between them. The V gene's germline CDR1 is MNHNS and CDR2 SASEGT. CDR3 length: 14 amino acids. CDR3 amino acids: CASSEVAGSETQYF. DNA for the CDR3: TGTGCCAGCAGTGAAGTGGCGGGGTCAGAGACCCAGTACTTC.

The chain carries TRBV7-9 and TRBJ1-1; D gene uncertain. Germline CDR1 is SEHNR and CDR2 is FQNEAQ (reference sequence). The V gene lost 5 bases and the J gene lost 6 bases, with 7 bases spanning the gap. This CDR3 has 11 amino acids. The CDR3 DNA sequence: TGTGCCAGCAGCCGCGCGGCTGAAGCTTTCTTT. Its protein product is CASSRAAEAFF.

The CDR3 loop reads CASKGQAMNTEAFF. In nucleotides, the CDR3 is TGTGCCAGTAAGGGGCAGGCCATGAACACTGAAGCTTTCTTT. The genes are TRBV19 and TRBJ1-1; weak D call: TRBD1 (5 bases). Germline V gene data show CDR1 as LNHDA and CDR2 as SQIVND (reference sequence). V was trimmed by 7 bases and J by 0 bases, leaving 12 bases between them. This CDR3 spans 14 amino acids.

The rearrangement uses TRBV4-1 and TRBJ1-1, with 8 bases that match TRBD1. Germline V CDR1 and CDR2: MGHRA, YSYEKL. V lost 4 bases, J lost 8 bases, and 9 bases stayed unmatched. CDR3 length: 14 amino acids. This chain's CDR3 is CASSLSTGAREAFF. DNA of the CDR3: TGCGCCAGCAGCCTATCGACAGGGGCGCGAGAAGCTTTCTTT.

The chain uses TRBV28 and TRBJ1-5; no reliable D call. This CDR3 comprises 13 residues. Per the germline V gene, CDR1 is MDHEN and CDR2 is SYDVKM. V lost 5 bases, J lost 8 bases, and 13 bases lay in between. CDR3 loop: CASSPYDKEPQHF. The CDR3 DNA reads as TGTGCCAGCAGTCCTTACGACAAGGAGCCCCAGCATTTT.

The chain uses TRBV9 and TRBJ2-1; 8 bases are shared with TRBD2. This CDR3 is 15 amino acids long. V dropped 0 bases and J dropped 4; count of bases not matched to a gene: 3. Per the germline V gene, CDR1 is SGDLS and CDR2 is YYNGEE. CDR3 in DNA: TGTGCCAGCAGCGTAGAAACGGGAGGGTACAATGAGCAGTTCTTC. This translates into CASSVETGGYNEQFF.

The chain has TRBV27 and TRBJ1-2, with 9 bases matching TRBD1. CDR3 length: 13 residues. Germline V lookup: CDR1 MNHEY, CDR2 SMNVEV (reference sequence). V lost 6 bases and J lost 9; bases outside the gene matches: 8. The CDR3 sequence: CASRDDRGKSYTF. Written as DNA, the CDR3 is TGTGCCAGCAGGGACGACAGGGGGAAGAGCTACACCTTC.

V usage is TRBV6-5 and J usage is TRBJ1-5; 9 nucleotides align to TRBD1. There are 13 residues in the CDR3. Looked up from germline, CDR1 is MNHEY and CDR2 is SVGAGI. J lost 6 bases, V lost 6 bases, and 3 bases had no gene match. The CDR3 protein is CASSRDRVQPQHF. CDR3 sequence (DNA): TGTGCCAGCAGCCGGGACAGGGTTCAGCCCCAGCATTTT.

The CDR3 region has the DNA TGCGCCAGCAGGCTAGACAGGGGCCCCTCCTACGAGCAGTACTTC. This codes for CASRLDRGPSYEQYF. The chain is built from TRBV23-1 and TRBJ2-7; TRBD1 agrees at 8 bases. TRBV23-1 belongs to the ORF category, with a function that is uncertain. There are 15 residues in the CDR3. Germline trimming cut 6 bases from V and 0 bases from J; bases unmatched to any gene: 7.

The chain joins TRBV18 to TRBJ1-5; 11 bases match TRBD1. This CDR3 is 17 amino acids long. CDR1 and CDR2 (germline): KGHSH, LQKENI. V shed 3 bases and J 6 bases; nucleotides not matched to a gene: 10. The CDR3 loop is CASSPTGTGGFGQPQHF. As DNA, the CDR3 is TGTGCCAGCTCACCCACCGGGACAGGGGGATTTGGTCAGCCCCAGCATTTT.

The rearrangement uses TRBV19 and TRBJ1-3, with D possibly being TRBD1 (6 bases). The V end was cut by 5 bases, the J end by 0 bases, with 11 bases between. CDR3 size: 15 residues. Germline lookup yields CDR1 LNHDA and CDR2 SQIVND (reference sequence). CDR3 protein: CASSHRVRSGNTIYF. Written as DNA, the CDR3 is TGTGCCAGTAGTCACAGGGTACGCTCTGGAAACACCATATATTTT.

The chain couples TRBV6-5 to TRBJ1-2; 9 bases agree with TRBD1. The germline V gene has CDR1 MNHEY and CDR2 SVGAGI. With V trimmed by 4 bases and J by 7 bases, 4 bases remained unmatched. The CDR3 has 13 residues. The CDR3 DNA is TGTGCCAGCAGTTCACAGGGGGCGCTTGGCTACACCTTC. This gives the protein CASSSQGALGYTF.

This rearrangement joins TRBV4-2 to TRBJ2-7, with 9 nucleotides matching TRBD2. The CDR3 is 17 residues long. Germline V gene data show CDR1 as LGHNA and CDR2 as YNFKEQ. J gave up 5 bases and V 0 bases, and 11 bases lay outside the gene matches. CDR3 protein: CASSQEVGGRAYNEQYF. The CDR3 bases are TGTGCCAGCAGCCAAGAGGTCGGCGGGAGGGCGTATAACGAGCAGTACTTC.

For this clone: Other DNA sequences of this sample code for an identical CDR3. The rearrangement uses TRBV28 and TRBJ1-2; D ambiguous. The CDR3 is made up of 13 amino acids. Germline CDR1 is MDHEN and CDR2 is SYDVKM. V lost 3 bases to trimming and J lost 3 bases, with 8 bases between them. For the CDR3, the DNA is TGTGCCAGCAGTTTGTCTCAGGACTATGGCTACACCTTC. Translated: CASSLSQDYGYTF.

V is TRBV21-1 and J is TRBJ2-6; TRBD1 is the table's D call, not checked against the DNA. TRBV21-1 is assigned pseudogene status. The CDR3 totals 17 residues. CDR3 nucleotide sequence: TGTGCCAGCAGGGATTCGGACAGGGTACGTGGGGCCAACGTCCTGACTTTC. Translating gives CASRDSDRVRGANVLTF.

The rearrangement uses TRBV5-4 and TRBJ1-4; TRBD1 matches at 7 bases. The CDR3 totals 18 residues. The ends lost 4 bases at V and 4 bases at J; junction bases unmatched: 16. Germline V lookup: CDR1 SGHNT, CDR2 YYREEE (reference sequence). CDR3 protein: CASSPGGTGAAGNEKLFF. CDR3 bases: TGTGCCAGCAGCCCCGGGGGTACAGGGGCCGCCGGTAATGAAAAACTGTTTTTT. The entire variable domain, with the rest obtained from reference TRBV5-4 and TRBJ1-4, is as follows: ETGVTQSPTHLIKTRGQQVTLRCSSQSGHNTVSWYQQALGQGPQFIFQYYREEENGRGNFPPRFSGLQFPNYSSELNVNALELDDSALYLCASSPGGTGAAGNEKLFFGSGTQLSVL.

The V and J genes are TRBV27 and TRBJ1-1; D call uncertain. With 3 bases removed from V and 4 bases from J, the gap between germline ends came to 12 bases. The length of the CDR3 is 14 residues. Per germline, CDR1 MNHEY and CDR2 SMNVEV (reference sequence). Here the CDR3 DNA reads TGTGCCAGCAGTTTCTCTCTCCGGGGCACTGAAGCTTTCTTT. It translates to CASSFSLRGTEAFF.

The chain joins TRBV9 to TRBJ1-6, with TRBD1 matching 7 bases. V shed 4 bases and J 0 bases; nucleotides not matched to a gene: 4. The CDR3 is 16 amino acids. Germline loops: CDR1 SGDLS, CDR2 YYNGEE. For the CDR3, the DNA is TGTGCCAGCAGCCGGGACAGAAGCTCCTATAATTCACCCCTCCACTTT. Its protein product is CASSRDRSSYNSPLHF.